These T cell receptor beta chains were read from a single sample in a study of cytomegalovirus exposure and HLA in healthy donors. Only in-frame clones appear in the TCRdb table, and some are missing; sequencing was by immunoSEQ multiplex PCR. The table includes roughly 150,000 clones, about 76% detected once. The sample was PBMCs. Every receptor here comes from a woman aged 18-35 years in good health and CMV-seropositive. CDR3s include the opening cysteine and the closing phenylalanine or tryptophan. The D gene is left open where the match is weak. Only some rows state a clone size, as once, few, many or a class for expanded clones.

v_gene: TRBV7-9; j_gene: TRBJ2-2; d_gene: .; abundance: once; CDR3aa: CASSLIRDTGELFF; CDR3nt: TGTGCCAGCAGCCTCATCAGGGACACCGGGGAGCTGTTTTTT
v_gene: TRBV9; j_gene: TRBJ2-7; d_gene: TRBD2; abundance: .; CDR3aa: CASSPAGLGGEQYF; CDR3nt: TGTGCCAGCAGCCCAGCCGGACTAGGAGGGGAGCAGTACTTC
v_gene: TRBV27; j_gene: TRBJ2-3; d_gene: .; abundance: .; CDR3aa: CASQLTDTQYF; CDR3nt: TGTGCCAGCCAATTGACAGATACGCAGTATTTT
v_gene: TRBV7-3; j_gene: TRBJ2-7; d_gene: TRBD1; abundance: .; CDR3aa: CASSLRGTGSHEQYF; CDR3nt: TGTGCCAGCAGCTTACGTGGGACAGGGTCCCACGAGCAGTACTTC
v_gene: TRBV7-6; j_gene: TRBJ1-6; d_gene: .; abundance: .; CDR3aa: CASSSSTGRVSPLHF; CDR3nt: TGTGCCAGCAGTTCTTCCACGGGGAGGGTTTCACCCCTCCACTTT
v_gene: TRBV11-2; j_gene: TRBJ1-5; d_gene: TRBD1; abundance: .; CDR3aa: CASSLGQGGEPQHF; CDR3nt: TGTGCCAGCAGTCTCGGACAGGGCGGGGAGCCCCAGCATTTT
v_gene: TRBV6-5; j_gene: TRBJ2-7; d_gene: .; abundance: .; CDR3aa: CASSPLPGDSYEQYF; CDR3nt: TGTGCCAGCAGTCCCTTACCGGGGGACTCCTACGAGCAGTACTTC
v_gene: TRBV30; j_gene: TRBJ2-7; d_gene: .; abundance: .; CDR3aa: CAWSVASSYEQYF; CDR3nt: TGTGCCTGGAGTGTTGCCAGTTCCTACGAGCAGTACTTC
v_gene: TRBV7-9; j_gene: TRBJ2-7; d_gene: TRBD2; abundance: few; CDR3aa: CSSSKSGLAGGTYEQYF; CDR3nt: TGTTCCAGCAGCAAGTCCGGACTAGCGGGGGGTACCTACGAGCAGTACTTC
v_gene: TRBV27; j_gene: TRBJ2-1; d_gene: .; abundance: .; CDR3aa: CASSNHGQGTYNEQFF; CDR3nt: TGTGCCAGCAGTAATCATGGGCAGGGAACCTACAATGAGCAGTTCTTC
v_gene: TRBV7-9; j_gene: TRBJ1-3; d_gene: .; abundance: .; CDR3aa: CASSLGPGRGVSGNTIYF; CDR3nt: TGTGCCAGCAGCTTAGGCCCAGGCAGGGGTGTTTCTGGAAACACCATATATTTT
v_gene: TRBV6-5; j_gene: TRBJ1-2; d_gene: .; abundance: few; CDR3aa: CASSSAPVHEGYTF; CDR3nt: TGTGCCAGCAGTTCTGCGCCGGTGCATGAAGGCTACACCTTC
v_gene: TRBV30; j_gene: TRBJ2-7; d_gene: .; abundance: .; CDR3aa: CASDRIYEQYF; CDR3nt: TGTGCCTCGGACAGAATCTACGAGCAGTACTTC
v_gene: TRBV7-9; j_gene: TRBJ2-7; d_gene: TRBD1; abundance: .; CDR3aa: CASSSLDRDYEQYF; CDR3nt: TGTGCCAGCAGCTCTCTGGACAGGGACTACGAGCAGTACTTC
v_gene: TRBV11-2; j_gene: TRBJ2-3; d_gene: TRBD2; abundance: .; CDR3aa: CASSSRAASGSHTDTQYF; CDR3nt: TGTGCCAGCAGCTCCAGGGCCGCTAGCGGGTCTCACACAGATACGCAGTATTTT
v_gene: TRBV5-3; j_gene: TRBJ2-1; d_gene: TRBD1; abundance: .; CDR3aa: CARSRTGGPSNEQFF; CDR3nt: TGTGCCAGAAGCCGAACAGGGGGCCCATCCAATGAGCAGTTCTTC
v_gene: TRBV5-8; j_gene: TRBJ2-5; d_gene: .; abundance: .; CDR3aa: CASSLTRLTEGETQYF; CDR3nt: TGTGCCAGCAGCTTAACGCGCCTCACAGAGGGAGAGACCCAGTACTTC
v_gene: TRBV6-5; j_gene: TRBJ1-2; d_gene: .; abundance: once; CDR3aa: CASSYAGIGDYGYTF; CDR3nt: TGTGCCAGCAGTTACGCGGGCATCGGGGACTATGGCTACACCTTC
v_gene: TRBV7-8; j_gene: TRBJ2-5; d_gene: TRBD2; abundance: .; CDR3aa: CASSLAGLASETQYF; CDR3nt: TGTGCCAGCAGCTTAGCCGGACTAGCCTCGGAGACCCAGTACTTC
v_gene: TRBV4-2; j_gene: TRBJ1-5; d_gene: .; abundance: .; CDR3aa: CASSQEGSGTQHF; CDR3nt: TGTGCCAGCAGCCAAGAAGGTAGCGGTACACAGCATTTT
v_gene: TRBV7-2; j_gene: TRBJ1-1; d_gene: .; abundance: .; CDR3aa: CASSLGGRLGTEAFF; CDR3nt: TGTGCCAGCAGCCTTGGGGGCCGACTTGGGACTGAAGCTTTCTTT
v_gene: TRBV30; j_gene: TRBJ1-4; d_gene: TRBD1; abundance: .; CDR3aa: CAWTGTGNEKLFF; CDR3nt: TGTGCCTGGACCGGGACAGGGAATGAAAAACTGTTTTTT
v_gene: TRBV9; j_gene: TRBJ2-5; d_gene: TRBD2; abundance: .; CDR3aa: CASETSGGAETQYF; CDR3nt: TGTGCCAGCGAGACTAGCGGGGGGGCGGAGACCCAGTACTTC
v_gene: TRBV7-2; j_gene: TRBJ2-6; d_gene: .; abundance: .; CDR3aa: CASSLAGGPGANVLTF; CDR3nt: TGTGCCAGCAGCTTAGCGGGTGGGCCTGGGGCCAACGTCCTGACTTTC
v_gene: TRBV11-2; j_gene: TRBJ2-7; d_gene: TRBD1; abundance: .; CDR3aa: CASSLGQGAYEQYF; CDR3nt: TGTGCCAGCAGCCTAGGACAGGGGGCTTACGAGCAGTACTTC
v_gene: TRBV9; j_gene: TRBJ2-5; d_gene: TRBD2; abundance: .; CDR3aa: CASSVVLAGQETQYF; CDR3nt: TGTGCCAGCAGCGTAGTACTAGCGGGGCAAGAGACCCAGTACTTC
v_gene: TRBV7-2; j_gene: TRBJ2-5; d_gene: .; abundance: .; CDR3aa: CASSWQEGTQYF; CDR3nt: TGTGCCAGCAGCTGGCAGGAGGGGACCCAGTACTTC
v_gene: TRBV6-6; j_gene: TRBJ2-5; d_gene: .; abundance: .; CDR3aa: CASSYKSRETQYF; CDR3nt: TGTGCCAGCAGTTACAAATCGCGGGAGACCCAGTACTTC
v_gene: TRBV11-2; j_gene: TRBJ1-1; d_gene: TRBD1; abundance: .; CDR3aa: CASSPPGQGFLGAFF; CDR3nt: TGTGCCAGCAGCCCTCCGGGACAGGGCTTTCTGGGAGCTTTCTTT
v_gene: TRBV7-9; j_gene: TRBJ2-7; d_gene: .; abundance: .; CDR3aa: CASSWGLTGNEQYF; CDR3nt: TGTGCCAGCAGCTGGGGACTGACAGGGAACGAGCAGTACTTC
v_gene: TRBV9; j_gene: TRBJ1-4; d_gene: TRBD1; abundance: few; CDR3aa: CASSDLGQDNEKLFF; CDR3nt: TGTGCCAGCAGCGACCTGGGACAGGATAATGAAAAACTGTTTTTT
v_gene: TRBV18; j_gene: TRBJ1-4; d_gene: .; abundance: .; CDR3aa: CASSPLFGEKLFF; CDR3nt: TGTGCCAGCTCACCACTATTCGGGGAAAAACTGTTTTTT
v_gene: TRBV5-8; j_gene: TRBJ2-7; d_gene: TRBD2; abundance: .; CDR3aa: CASSLALTAGGHEQYF; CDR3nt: TGTGCCAGCAGCTTGGCACTTACAGCGGGGGGCCACGAGCAGTACTTC
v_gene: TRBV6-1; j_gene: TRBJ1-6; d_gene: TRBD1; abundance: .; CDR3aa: CASSEGQIYNSPLHF; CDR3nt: TGTGCCAGCAGCGAGGGACAGATCTATAATTCACCCCTCCACTTT
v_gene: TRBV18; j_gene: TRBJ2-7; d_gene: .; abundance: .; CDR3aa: CASSPTGSSYEQYF; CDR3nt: TGTGCCAGCTCACCGACTGGTAGCTCCTACGAGCAGTACTTC
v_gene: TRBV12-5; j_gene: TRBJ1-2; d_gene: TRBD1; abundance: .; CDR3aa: CASGLGTGFGYTF; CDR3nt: TGTGCTAGTGGTTTGGGGACAGGGTTCGGCTACACCTTC
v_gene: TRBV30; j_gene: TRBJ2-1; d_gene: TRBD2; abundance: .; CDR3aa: CAWSSSGGGAVNEQFF; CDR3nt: TGTGCCTGGAGTTCCAGTGGCGGGGGGGCCGTCAATGAGCAGTTCTTC
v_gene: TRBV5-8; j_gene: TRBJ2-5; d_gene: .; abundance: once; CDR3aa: CASTLWETQYF; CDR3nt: TGTGCCAGCACCCTATGGGAGACCCAGTACTTC
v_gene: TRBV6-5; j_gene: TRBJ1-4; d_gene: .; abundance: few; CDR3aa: CASSVLRQYNEKLFF; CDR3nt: TGTGCCAGCAGTGTCCTGAGACAGTATAATGAAAAACTGTTTTTT
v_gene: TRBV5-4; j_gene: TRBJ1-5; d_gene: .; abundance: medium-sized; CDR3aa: CASSRENQPQHF; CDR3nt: TGTGCCAGCAGCAGAGAGAATCAGCCCCAGCATTTT
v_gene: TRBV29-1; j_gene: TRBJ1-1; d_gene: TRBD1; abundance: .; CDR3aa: CSVLGQGGMNTEAFF; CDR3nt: TGCAGCGTTTTAGGACAGGGGGGAATGAACACTGAAGCTTTCTTT
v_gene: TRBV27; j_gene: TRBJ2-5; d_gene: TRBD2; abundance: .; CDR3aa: CASSLTPRLAHQETQYF; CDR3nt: TGTGCCAGCAGTTTAACCCCCCGACTAGCGCACCAAGAGACCCAGTACTTC
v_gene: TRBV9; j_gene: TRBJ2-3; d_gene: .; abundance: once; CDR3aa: CASSGETQYF; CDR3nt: TGTGCCAGCAGCGGGGAGACGCAGTATTTT
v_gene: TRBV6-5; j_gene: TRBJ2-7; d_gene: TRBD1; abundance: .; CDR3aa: CASTSGQGALYEQYF; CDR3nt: TGTGCCAGCACCTCCGGACAGGGGGCCTTATACGAGCAGTACTTC
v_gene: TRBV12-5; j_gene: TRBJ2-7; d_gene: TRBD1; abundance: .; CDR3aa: CASGSHRGTYYEQYF; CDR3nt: TGTGCTAGTGGTTCCCACAGGGGGACTTACTACGAGCAGTACTTC
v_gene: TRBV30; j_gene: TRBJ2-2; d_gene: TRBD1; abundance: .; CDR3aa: CACTGTERTGELFF; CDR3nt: TGTGCCTGCACCGGGACAGAAAGAACCGGGGAGCTGTTTTTT
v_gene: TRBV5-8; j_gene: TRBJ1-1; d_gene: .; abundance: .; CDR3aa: CASSLEPQVSEAFF; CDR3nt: TGTGCCAGCAGCTTGGAACCCCAGGTTTCCGAAGCTTTCTTT
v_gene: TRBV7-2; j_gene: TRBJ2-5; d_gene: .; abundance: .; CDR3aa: CASSLRRGRKQETQYF; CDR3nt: TGTGCCAGCAGCCTCAGGCGCGGGCGGAAACAAGAGACCCAGTACTTC
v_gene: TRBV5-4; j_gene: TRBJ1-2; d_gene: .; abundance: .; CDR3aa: CASSPNYPTVNYGYTF; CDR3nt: TGTGCCAGCAGCCCAAATTACCCGACAGTTAACTATGGCTACACCTTC
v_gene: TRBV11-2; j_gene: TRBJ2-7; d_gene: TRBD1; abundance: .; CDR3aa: CASSLVLGQSYEQYF; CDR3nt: TGTGCCAGCAGCTTAGTCTTGGGACAGTCCTACGAGCAGTACTTC
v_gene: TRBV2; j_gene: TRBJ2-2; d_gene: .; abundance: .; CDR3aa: CASSGEMGGELFF; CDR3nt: TGTGCCAGCAGCGGGGAGATGGGGGGGGAGCTGTTTTTT
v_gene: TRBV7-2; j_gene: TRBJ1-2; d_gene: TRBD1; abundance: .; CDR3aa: CATARGPDYGYTF; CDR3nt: TGTGCCACAGCGAGGGGGCCAGACTATGGCTACACCTTC
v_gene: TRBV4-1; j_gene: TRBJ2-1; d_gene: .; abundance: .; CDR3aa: CASSQANRANEQFF; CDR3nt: TGCGCCAGCAGCCAGGCAAACAGGGCTAATGAGCAGTTCTTC
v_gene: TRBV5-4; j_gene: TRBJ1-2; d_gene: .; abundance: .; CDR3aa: CASSYSTGFRYGYTF; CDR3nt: TGTGCCAGCAGCTACTCTACAGGGTTTCGGTATGGCTACACCTTC
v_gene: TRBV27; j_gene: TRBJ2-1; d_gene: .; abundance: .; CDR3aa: CASSPKSPQEGFF; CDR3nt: TGTGCCAGCAGTCCGAAGTCACCCCAAGAGGGGTTCTTC
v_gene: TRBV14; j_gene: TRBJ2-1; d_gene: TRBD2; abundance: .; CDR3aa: CASSQSLAAYNEQFF; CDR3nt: TGTGCCAGCAGCCAAAGCCTAGCGGCCTACAATGAGCAGTTCTTC
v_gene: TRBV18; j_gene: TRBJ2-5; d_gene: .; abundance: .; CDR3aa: CASSPPTQEQETQYF; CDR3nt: TGTGCCAGCTCACCACCTACGCAGGAACAAGAGACCCAGTACTTC
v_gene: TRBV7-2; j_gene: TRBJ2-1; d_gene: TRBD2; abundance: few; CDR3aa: CASSLGERGARNEQFF; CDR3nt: TGTGCCAGCAGCTTAGGAGAGCGGGGGGCACGCAATGAGCAGTTCTTC
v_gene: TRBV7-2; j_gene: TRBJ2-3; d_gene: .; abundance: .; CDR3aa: CASREGDTQYF; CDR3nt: TGTGCCAGCAGGGAGGGGGATACGCAGTATTTT
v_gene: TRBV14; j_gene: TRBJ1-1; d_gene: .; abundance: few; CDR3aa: CASSHGGPEAFF; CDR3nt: TGTGCCAGCAGCCACGGGGGTCCTGAAGCTTTCTTT